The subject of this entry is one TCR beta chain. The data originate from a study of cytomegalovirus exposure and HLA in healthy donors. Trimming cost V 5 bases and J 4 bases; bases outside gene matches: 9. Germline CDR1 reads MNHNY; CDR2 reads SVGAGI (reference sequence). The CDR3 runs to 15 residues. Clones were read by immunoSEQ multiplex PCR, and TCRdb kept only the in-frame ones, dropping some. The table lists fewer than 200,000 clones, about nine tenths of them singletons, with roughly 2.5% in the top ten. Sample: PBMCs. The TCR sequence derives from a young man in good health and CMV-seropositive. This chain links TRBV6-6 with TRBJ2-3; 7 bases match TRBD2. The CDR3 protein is CASSPTSWSPDTQYF. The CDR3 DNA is TGTGCCAGCAGTCCGACTAGCTGGTCCCCAGATACGCAGTATTTT.